This T cell receptor beta chain stems from a study of blood T cell repertoires in COVID-19. Whole-study context: PBMCs, B-cell-depleted T cells, or T cells were the source of the cDNA or gDNA that made up the material.

Data came from immunoSEQ multiplex PCR; TCRdb stores just in-frame clones and leaves some out. The table includes roughly 250,000 clones, 85% to 90% detected once. This CDR3 region has 13 residues. V lost 2 bases and J 6 bases, leaving 9 bases between the germline ends. Germline V CDR1 and CDR2: SGHRS, YFSETQ. The specimen sequenced was PBMCs or T cells enriched from blood (not recorded which). V gene TRBV5-1 combines with J gene TRBJ2-1; perhaps TRBD1 as D (5 bases). The clonotype originates from a woman between 45 and 60 years old who had recovered from COVID-19. The CDR3 DNA reads TGCGCCAGCAGCTTTCGACAGCCCAATGAGCAGTTCTTC. This sequence encodes CASSFRQPNEQFF. Variable domain in full (rest from reference TRBV5-1 and TRBJ2-1): KAGVTQTPRYLIKTRGQQVTLSCSPISGHRSVSWYQQTPGQGLQFLFEYFSETQRNKGNFPGRFSGRQFSNSRSEMNVSTLELGDSALYLCASSFRQPNEQFFGPGTRLTVL.